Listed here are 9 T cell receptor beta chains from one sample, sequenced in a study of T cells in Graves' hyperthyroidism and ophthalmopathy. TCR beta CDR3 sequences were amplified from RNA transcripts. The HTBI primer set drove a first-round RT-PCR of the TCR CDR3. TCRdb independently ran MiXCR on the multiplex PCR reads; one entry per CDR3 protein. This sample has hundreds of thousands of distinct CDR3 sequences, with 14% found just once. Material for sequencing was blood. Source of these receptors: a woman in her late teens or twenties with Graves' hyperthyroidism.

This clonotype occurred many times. CDR3 coding DNA: TGTGCCACCAGCAGAGATCAACGTCAGCCCCAGCATTTT. Protein: CATSRDQRQPQHF. The chain uses TRBV15 and TRBJ1-5; D gene unclear. The germline CDR1 and CDR2 sequences are LNHNV and YYDKDF (reference sequence). V was clipped by 0 bases and J by 6 bases, with 6 bases between them. The CDR3 has 13 amino acids.

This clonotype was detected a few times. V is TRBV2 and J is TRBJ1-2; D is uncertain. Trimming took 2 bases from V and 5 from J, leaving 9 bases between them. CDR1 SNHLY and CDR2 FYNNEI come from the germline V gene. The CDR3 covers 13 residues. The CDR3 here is CASSERRPYGYTF. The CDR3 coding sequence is TGTGCCAGCAGTGAAAGACGGCCTTATGGCTACACCTTC.

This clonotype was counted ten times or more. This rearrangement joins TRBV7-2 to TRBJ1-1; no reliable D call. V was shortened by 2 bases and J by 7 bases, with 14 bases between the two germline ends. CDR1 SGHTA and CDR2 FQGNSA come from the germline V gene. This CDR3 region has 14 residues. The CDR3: CASSLNAGDFEAFF. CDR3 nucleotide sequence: TGTGCCAGCAGCTTAAACGCCGGAGACTTTGAAGCTTTCTTT.

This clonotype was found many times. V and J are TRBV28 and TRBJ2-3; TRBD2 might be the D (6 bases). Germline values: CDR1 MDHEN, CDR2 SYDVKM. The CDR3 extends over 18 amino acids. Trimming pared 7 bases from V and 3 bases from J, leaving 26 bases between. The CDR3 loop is CASKTFLIKRAGTDTQYF. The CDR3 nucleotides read TGTGCCAGCAAAACTTTCCTTATAAAGCGGGCTGGGACAGATACGCAGTATTTT.

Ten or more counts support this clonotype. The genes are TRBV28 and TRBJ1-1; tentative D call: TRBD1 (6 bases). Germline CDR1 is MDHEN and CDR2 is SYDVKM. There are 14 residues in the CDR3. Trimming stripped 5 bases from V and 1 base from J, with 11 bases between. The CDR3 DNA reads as TGTGCCAGCAGTATCTGGACAGCGAACACTGAAGCTTTCTTT. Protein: CASSIWTANTEAFF.

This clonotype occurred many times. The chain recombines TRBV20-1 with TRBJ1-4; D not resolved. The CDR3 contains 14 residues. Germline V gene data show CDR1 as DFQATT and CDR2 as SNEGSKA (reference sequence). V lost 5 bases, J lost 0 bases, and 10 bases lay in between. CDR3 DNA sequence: TGCAGTGCTCCAGACCGTGCAACTAATGAAAAACTGTTTTTT. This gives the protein CSAPDRATNEKLFF.

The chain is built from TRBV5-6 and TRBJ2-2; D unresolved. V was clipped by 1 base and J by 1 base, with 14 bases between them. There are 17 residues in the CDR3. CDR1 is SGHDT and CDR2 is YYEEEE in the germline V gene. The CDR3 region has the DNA TGTGCCAGCAGCTTGATTTACTCCCTCGGGAACACCGGGGAGCTGTTTTTT. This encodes CASSLIYSLGNTGELFF. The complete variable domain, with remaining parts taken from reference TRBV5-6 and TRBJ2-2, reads DAGVTQSPTHLIKTRGQQVTLRCSPKSGHDTVSWYQQALGQGPQFIFQYYEEEERQRGNFPDRFSGHQFPNYSSELNVNALLLGDSALYLCASSLIYSLGNTGELFFGEGSRLTVL.

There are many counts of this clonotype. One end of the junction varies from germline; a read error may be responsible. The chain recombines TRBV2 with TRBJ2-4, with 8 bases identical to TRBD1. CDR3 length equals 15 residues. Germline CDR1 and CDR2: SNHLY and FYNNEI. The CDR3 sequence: CASSDPGQATNIQYF. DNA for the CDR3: TGTGCCAGCAGTGATCCGGGACAGGCCACAAACATTCAGTACTTC.

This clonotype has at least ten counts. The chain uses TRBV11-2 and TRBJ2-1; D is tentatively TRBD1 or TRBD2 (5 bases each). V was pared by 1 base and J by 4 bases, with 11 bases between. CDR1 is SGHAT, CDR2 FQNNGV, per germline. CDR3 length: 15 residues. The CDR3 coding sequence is TGTGCCAGCAGCTTAGCCCCGGGGCTTTACAATGAGCAGTTCTTC. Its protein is CASSLAPGLYNEQFF.